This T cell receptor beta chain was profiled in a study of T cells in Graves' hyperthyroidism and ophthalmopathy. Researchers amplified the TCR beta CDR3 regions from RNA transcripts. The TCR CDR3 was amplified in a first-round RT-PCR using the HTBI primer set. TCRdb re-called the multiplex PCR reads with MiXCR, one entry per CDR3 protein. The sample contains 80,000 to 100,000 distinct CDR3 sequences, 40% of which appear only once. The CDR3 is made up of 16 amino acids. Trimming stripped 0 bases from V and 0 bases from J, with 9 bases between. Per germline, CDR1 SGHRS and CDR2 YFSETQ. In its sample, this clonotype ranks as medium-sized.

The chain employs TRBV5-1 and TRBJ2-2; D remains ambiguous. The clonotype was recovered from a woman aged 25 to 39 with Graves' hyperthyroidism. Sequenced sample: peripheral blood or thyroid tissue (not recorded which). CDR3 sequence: CASSLVSGANTGELFF. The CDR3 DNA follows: TGCGCCAGCAGCTTGGTCTCCGGAGCGAACACCGGGGAGCTGTTTTTT.